This T cell receptor (beta chain) was sequenced during a study of Graves' ophthalmopathy and Graves' hyperthyroidism. Notes on the study in general: Also, most clonotypes expanded in the thyroid above 0.001 frequency appeared in blood. Discrimination between ophthalmopathy and stable hyperthyroidism by a 13-signature model showed 87.88% sensitivity and roughly 81% specificity.

For repertoire sequencing, the TCR beta CDR3 regions were amplified from RNA transcripts. First-round RT-PCR used HTBI primers; second-round multiplex PCR followed. Via MiXCR, TCRdb re-called the multiplex PCR reads, giving one row per CDR3 protein. The data show hundreds of thousands of distinct CDR3 sequences, 20% to 25% seen once. This clonotype was recorded at least ten times. Its antigen remains unidentified. V shed 6 bases, J shed 8 bases, and the junction held 8 bases outside the gene matches. The germline gives CDR1 SGHVS, CDR2 FQNEAQ. The CDR3 consists of 15 residues. The chain carries TRBV7-8 and TRBJ1-6, with TRBD1 matching over 9 bases. The sequencing input was peripheral blood. This clonotype originated in a woman aged 45 to 65 with Graves' ophthalmopathy. DNA for the CDR3: TGTGCCAGCAGAGAGGGACAGGGTCGGGATTCACCCCTCCACTTT. It yields the protein CASREGQGRDSPLHF.